This section outlines one TCR beta chain sequence together with its context. Its specific antigen is unknown. Nothing much larger sits one base from this clone, and base qualities are not available. This sample was taken from a study of cytomegalovirus exposure and HLA in healthy donors (dated by TCRdb to about 2017). Turning to the overall study: A later analysis indicated that the 110 or so validation repertoires were generated on the platform also employed for the 700 or so repertoires of the first cohort. Besides the first cohort of 666 subjects, a separate validation cohort made up of about 120 different subjects was used. High-throughput TCR immunosequencing, statistical association of individual TCRs with disease status, and machine learning were combined to predict cytomegalovirus infection status. The study aimed to test whether signatures of past pathogen exposure could be identified by cataloging public T cell receptors. Results the study describes overall, beyond this receptor: Most TCR sequences were seen in very few donors, while some public TCRs were found in many individuals. It was suggested by the authors that the approach could potentially be generalized to other disease states and immunological phenotypes. A total of about 180 TCR beta chains were listed by the study as associated with cytomegalovirus. A later analysis had no HLA typing for the validation cohort, so co-occurrence there was scored across all 110 or so repertoires. A few of the identified cytomegalovirus-associated TCR beta chains were confirmed in vitro to be specific for cytomegalovirus antigens. The classifier was reported to diagnose cytomegalovirus status with high specificity and sensitivity in both the original and validation cohorts. A later analysis found that TCRs clustered in the first cohort also tended to co-occur in the 120 validation repertoires, with approximately 95% of cluster scores above 0.

Including cysteine and phenylalanine, the CDR3 has 18 amino acids. Only the CDR3 DNA stays, 54 bases, in frame from base 1. V ends up 6 bases short and J 2 bases short, with an unmatched junction base count of 11. In the germline V gene, CDR1 corresponds to KGHSH and CDR2 to LQKENI. Receptor amplification or capture employed the immunoSEQ multiplex PCR assay. Concerning the study's data processing: A statistical classification framework was developed to diagnose cytomegalovirus status using the catalog of TCR beta chain sequences. TCRdb mirrors the immuneACCESS table, restricted to in-frame sequences. Some clones are absent from its copies; in checked studies, under half trace to an unresolved V gene, and the reason for the others is unknown. V, J and clone size are those of that table, while D and trimming were read from the DNA. Within this sample are 250,000 to 400,000 clones, with approximately 88% of them counted one time only. Together, the top ten hold more than 0.95% of the sample.

The donors belonged to the validation cohort of over a hundred subjects, which was separate from the roughly 670-subject first cohort. The sequenced material came from PBMCs. The receptor's source is a man aged 25-45 years in good health and CMV-seronegative. Recombination connected TRBV18 to TRBJ2-2; the junction holds 11 bases that match TRBD2. DNA sequence: TGTGCCAGCTCTTCCGTGGCTAGCGGGGGGTTCAACACCGGGGAGCTGTTTTTT. Its coded protein is CASSSVASGGFNTGELFF.